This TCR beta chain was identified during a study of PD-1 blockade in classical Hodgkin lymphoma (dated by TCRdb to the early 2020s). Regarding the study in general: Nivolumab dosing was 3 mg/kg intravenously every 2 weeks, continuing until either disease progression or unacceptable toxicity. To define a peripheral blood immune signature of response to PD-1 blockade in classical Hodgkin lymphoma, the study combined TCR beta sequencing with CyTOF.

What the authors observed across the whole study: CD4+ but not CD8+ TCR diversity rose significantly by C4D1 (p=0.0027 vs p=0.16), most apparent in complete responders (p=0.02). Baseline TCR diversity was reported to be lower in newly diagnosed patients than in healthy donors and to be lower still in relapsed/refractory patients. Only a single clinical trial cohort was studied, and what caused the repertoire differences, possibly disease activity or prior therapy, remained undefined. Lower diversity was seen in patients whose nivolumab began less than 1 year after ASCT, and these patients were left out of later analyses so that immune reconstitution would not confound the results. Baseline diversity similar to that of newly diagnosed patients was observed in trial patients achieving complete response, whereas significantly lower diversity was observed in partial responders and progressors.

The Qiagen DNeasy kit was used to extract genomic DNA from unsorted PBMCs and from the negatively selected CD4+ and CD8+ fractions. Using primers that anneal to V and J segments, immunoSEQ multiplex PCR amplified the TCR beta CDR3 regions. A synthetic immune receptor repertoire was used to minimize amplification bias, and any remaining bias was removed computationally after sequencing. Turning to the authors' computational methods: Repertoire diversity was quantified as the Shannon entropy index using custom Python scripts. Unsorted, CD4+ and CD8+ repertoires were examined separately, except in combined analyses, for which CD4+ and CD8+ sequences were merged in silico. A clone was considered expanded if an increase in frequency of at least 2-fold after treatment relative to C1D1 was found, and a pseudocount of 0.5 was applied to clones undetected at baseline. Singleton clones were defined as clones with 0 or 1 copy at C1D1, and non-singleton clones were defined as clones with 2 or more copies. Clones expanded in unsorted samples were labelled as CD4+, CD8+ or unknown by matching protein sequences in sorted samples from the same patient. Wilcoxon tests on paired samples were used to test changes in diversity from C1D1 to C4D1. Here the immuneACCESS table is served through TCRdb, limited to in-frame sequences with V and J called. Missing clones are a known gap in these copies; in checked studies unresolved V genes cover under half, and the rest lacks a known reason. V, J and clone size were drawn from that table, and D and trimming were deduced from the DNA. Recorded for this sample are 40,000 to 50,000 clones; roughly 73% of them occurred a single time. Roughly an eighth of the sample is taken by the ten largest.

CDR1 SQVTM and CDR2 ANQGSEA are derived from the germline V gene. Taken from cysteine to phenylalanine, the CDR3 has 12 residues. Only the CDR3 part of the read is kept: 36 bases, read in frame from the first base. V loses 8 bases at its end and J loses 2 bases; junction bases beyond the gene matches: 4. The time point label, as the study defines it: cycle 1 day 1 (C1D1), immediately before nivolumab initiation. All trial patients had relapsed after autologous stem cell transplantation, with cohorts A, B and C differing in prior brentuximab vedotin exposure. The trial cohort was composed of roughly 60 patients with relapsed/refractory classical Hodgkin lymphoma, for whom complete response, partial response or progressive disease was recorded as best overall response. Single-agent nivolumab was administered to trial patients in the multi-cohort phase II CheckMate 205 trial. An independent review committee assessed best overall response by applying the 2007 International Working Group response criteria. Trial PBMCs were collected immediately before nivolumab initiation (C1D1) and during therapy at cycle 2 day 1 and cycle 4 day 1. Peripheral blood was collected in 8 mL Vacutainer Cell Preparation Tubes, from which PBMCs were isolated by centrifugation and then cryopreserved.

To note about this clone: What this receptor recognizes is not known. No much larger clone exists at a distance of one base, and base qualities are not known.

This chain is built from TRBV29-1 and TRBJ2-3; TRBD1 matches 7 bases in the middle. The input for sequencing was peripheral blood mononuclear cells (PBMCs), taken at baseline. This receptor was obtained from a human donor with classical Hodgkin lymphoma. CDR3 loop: CSLGQNTDTQYF. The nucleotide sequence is TGCAGCCTGGGACAGAACACAGATACGCAGTATTTT.